These T cell receptor beta chains were read from a single sample in a study of beta chain features in type 1 diabetes. This table comes from immunoSEQ multiplex PCR, and its TCRdb copy is limited to in-frame clones, with some not included. The sample holds about 640,000 clones, around 12% seen once. Sequenced input: naive CD4+ T cells from blood. The receptors here all came from a man aged 25 to 45 with type 1 diabetes. The CDR3 runs from the conserved cysteine through the conserved F or W. A D gene is named only where the DNA matches it firmly. Part of the rows lack a size; the others show once, few, many or a class for expanded clones.

NA	TRBV5-1	16	TRBJ2-5	NA	CASSLAARGEQETQYF	TGCGCCAGCAGCTTGGCCGCCAGGGGCGAGCAAGAGACCCAGTACTTC
NA	TRBV7-9	15	TRBJ2-3	few	CASSFLGTGTDTQYF	TGTGCCAGCAGCTTTCTTGGGACTGGTACAGATACGCAGTATTTT
NA	TRBV9	17	TRBJ1-1	few	CASSPRRDLLGATEAFF	TGTGCCAGCAGCCCTCGACGGGACCTCCTAGGGGCCACTGAAGCTTTCTTT
TRBD2	TRBV14	18	TRBJ2-3	NA	CASSQDPGLAGSTDTQYF	TGTGCCAGCAGCCAAGATCCCGGACTAGCGGGGAGCACAGATACGCAGTATTTT
NA	TRBV29-1	15	TRBJ1-1	few	CSVKVGVSLSTEAFF	TGCAGCGTTAAGGTTGGGGTCAGTTTGTCAACTGAAGCTTTCTTT
NA	TRBV15	15	TRBJ2-5	few	CATSRDNTPQETQYF	TGTGCCACCAGCAGAGATAACACGCCTCAAGAGACCCAGTACTTC
NA	TRBV2	14	TRBJ1-2	NA	CASSDRSELWGYTF	TGTGCCAGCAGTGACAGGTCCGAGCTTTGGGGCTACACCTTC
NA	TRBV7-6	18	TRBJ2-6	NA	CASSLSSSVGYGANVLTF	TGTGCCAGCAGCTTATCAAGTTCGGTGGGGTACGGGGCCAACGTCCTGACTTTC
NA	TRBV2	11	TRBJ2-5	NA	CASTGEETQYF	TGTGCCAGCACTGGCGAGGAGACCCAGTACTTC
NA	TRBV7-9	12	TRBJ1-2	few	CASSLPGYGYTF	TGTGCCAGCAGCTTGCCAGGTTATGGCTACACCTTC
TRBD2	TRBV11-2	17	TRBJ2-1	few	CASSSNSGGISYNEQFF	TGTGCCAGCAGCTCCAATAGCGGGGGGATCTCCTACAATGAGCAGTTCTTC
NA	TRBV5-6	17	TRBJ2-1	NA	CASSLRRGAVAYNEQFF	TGTGCCAGCAGCCTCCGCCGGGGGGCCGTGGCCTACAATGAGCAGTTCTTC
NA	TRBV4-3	13	TRBJ1-2	few	CASSQGNFGGYTF	TGCGCCAGCAGCCAAGGGAACTTTGGCGGCTACACCTTC
TRBD2	TRBV6-5	11	TRBJ2-1	few	CASALGGKQFF	TGTGCCAGCGCCTTGGGGGGGAAGCAGTTCTTC
NA	TRBV7-9	11	TRBJ1-2	NA	CASSSSRGYTF	TGTGCCAGCAGCTCCTCTCGTGGCTACACCTTC
NA	TRBV5-4	15	TRBJ2-3	NA	CASRPLGDPTDTQYF	TGTGCCAGCAGACCTCTAGGGGACCCCACAGATACGCAGTATTTT
NA	TRBV7-8	12	TRBJ2-4	few	CASSIGENIQYF	TGTGCCAGCAGCATAGGGGAAAACATTCAGTACTTC
NA	TRBV5-1	14	TRBJ2-7	few	CASRGGTASYEQYF	TGCGCCAGCAGGGGAGGAACAGCTTCCTACGAGCAGTACTTC
NA	TRBV7-9	15	TRBJ1-6	few	CASSLGNRANSPLHF	TGTGCCAGCAGCTTAGGGAACAGGGCGAATTCACCCCTCCACTTT
NA	TRBV6-1	15	TRBJ2-7	few	CASSEAAGTHYEQYF	TGTGCCAGCAGTGAAGCGGCGGGTACCCACTACGAGCAGTACTTC
NA	TRBV5-4	18	TRBJ2-7	few	CASSPIQGSGQEAYEQYF	TGTGCCAGCAGCCCTATCCAGGGATCGGGACAAGAGGCCTACGAGCAGTACTTC
NA	TRBV28	12	TRBJ2-7	NA	CASSFGRDEQYF	TGTGCCAGCAGTTTTGGAAGGGACGAGCAGTACTTC
NA	TRBV21-1	13	TRBJ1-2	NA	CASSKGENYGYTF	TGTGCCAGCAGCAAGGGCGAGAACTATGGCTACACCTTC
NA	TRBV4-3	15	TRBJ1-6	few	CASSQDVVPYSPLHF	TGCGCCAGCAGCCAAGATGTGGTTCCATATTCACCCCTCCACTTT
NA	TRBV18	14	TRBJ2-7	NA	CASSPPSGAYEQYF	TGTGCCAGCTCACCACCCTCCGGAGCCTACGAGCAGTACTTC
NA	TRBV14	14	TRBJ1-6	few	CASSPTGTGSPLHF	TGTGCCAGCAGCCCTACAGGGACTGGTTCACCCCTCCACTTT
TRBD1	TRBV5-1	15	TRBJ1-4	few	CASSLGDRTNEKLFF	TGCGCCAGCAGCCTCGGGGACAGAACTAATGAAAAACTGTTTTTT
TRBD1	TRBV7-9	17	TRBJ1-2	NA	CASSPTLGQGSGYGYTF	TGTGCCAGCAGCCCAACCCTCGGACAGGGGTCTGGGTATGGCTACACCTTC
TRBD1	TRBV7-9	16	TRBJ1-5	few	CASSRGQGFSDQPQHF	TGTGCCAGCAGTCGAGGACAGGGGTTCTCCGATCAGCCCCAGCATTTT
NA	TRBV15	16	TRBJ1-2	NA	CATSRVAAGLNYGYTF	TGTGCCACCAGCAGAGTAGCGGCAGGACTAAACTATGGCTACACCTTC
NA	TRBV5-1	15	TRBJ2-7	NA	CASSPEDGRSYEQYF	TGCGCCAGCAGCCCTGAGGACGGCCGGTCCTACGAGCAGTACTTC
NA	TRBV9	13	TRBJ2-7	NA	CASSVGPWDEQYF	TGTGCCAGCAGCGTAGGACCTTGGGACGAGCAGTACTTC
NA	TRBV6-5	11	TRBJ2-1	NA	CASSSGNSPFF	TGTGCCAGCAGTTCAGGGAACTCTCCCTTCTTC
TRBD2	TRBV7-2	15	TRBJ2-5	few	CASSKGPGLQETQYF	TGTGCCAGCAGCAAGGGACCGGGACTACAAGAGACCCAGTACTTC
NA	TRBV7-9	15	TRBJ2-2	few	CASSPLKPNTGELFF	TGTGCCAGCAGCCCCCTTAAGCCGAACACCGGGGAGCTGTTTTTT
TRBD1	TRBV28	16	TRBJ2-5	few	CASSRTGGTPQETQYF	TGTGCCAGCAGTCGGACAGGGGGCACCCCCCAAGAGACCCAGTACTTC
TRBD1	TRBV6-6	14	TRBJ1-2	few	CASSYSDRSYGYTF	TGTGCCAGCAGTTACTCGGACAGGAGTTATGGCTACACCTTC
NA	TRBV5-1	14	TRBJ1-1	NA	CASSSGFEDTEAFF	TGCGCCAGCAGCTCCGGGTTTGAGGACACTGAAGCTTTCTTT
TRBD1	TRBV25-1	16	TRBJ2-5	few	CASSDPPRTGEETQYF	TGTGCCAGCAGCGACCCACCGCGGACAGGGGAAGAGACCCAGTACTTC
NA	TRBV7-3	14	TRBJ1-1	NA	CASSLMGDSYEAFF	TGTGCCAGCAGCTTAATGGGAGACTCATATGAAGCTTTCTTT
NA	TRBV11-2	12	TRBJ1-1	NA	CASSQESGEAFF	TGTGCCAGCTCGCAGGAGTCCGGTGAAGCTTTCTTT
NA	TRBV30	13	TRBJ2-5	few	CAWTIGPRETQYF	TGTGCCTGGACCATAGGACCGAGAGAGACCCAGTACTTC
TRBD1	TRBV5-1	14	TRBJ1-5	NA	CASSAGQDNQPQHF	TGCGCCAGCAGCGCCGGACAGGATAATCAGCCCCAGCATTTT
NA	TRBV27	13	TRBJ2-5	NA	CASSLSKGRTQYF	TGTGCCAGCAGTTTATCGAAAGGACGGACACAGTACTTC
TRBD2	TRBV25-1	15	TRBJ2-2	NA	CASKESSGSTGELFF	TGTGCCAGCAAGGAGTCTAGCGGTTCGACCGGGGAGCTGTTTTTT
TRBD1	TRBV9	14	TRBJ2-3	NA	CASKTTGGSDTQYF	TGTGCCAGTAAAACGACAGGGGGCTCAGATACGCAGTATTTT
TRBD2	TRBV7-2	16	TRBJ2-1	NA	CASSLTSRGAYNEQFF	TGTGCCAGCAGCTTAACAAGTCGGGGGGCCTACAATGAGCAGTTCTTC
NA	TRBV4-2	14	TRBJ2-1	few	CASSQGDGNNEQFF	TGTGCCAGCAGCCAAGGGGACGGAAACAATGAGCAGTTCTTC